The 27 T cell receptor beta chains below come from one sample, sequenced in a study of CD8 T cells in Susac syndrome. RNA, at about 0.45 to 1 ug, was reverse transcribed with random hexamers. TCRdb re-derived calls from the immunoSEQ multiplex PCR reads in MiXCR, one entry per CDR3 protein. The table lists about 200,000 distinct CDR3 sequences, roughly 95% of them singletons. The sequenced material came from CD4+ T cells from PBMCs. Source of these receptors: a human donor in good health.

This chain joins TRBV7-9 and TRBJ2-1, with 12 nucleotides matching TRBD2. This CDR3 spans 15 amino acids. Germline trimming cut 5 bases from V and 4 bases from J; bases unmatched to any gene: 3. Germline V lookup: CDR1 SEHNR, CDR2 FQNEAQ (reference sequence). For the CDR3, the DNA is TGTGCCAGCAGCCGACTAGCGGGGGTGTACAATGAGCAGTTCTTC. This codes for CASSRLAGVYNEQFF.

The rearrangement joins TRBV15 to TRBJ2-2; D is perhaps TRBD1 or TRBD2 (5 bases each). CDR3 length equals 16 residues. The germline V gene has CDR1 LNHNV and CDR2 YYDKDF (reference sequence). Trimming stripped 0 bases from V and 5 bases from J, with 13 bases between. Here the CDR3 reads CATSRDPGPRTGELFF. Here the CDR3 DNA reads TGTGCCACCAGCAGAGATCCGGGGCCAAGAACCGGGGAGCTGTTTTTT.

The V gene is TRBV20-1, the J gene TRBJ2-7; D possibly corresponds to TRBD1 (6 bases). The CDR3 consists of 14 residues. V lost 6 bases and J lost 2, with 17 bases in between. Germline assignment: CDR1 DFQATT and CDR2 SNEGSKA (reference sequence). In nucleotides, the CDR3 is TGCAGTGCCGTCGACAGGCTGGCAACCTACGAGCAGTACTTC. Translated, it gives CSAVDRLATYEQYF.

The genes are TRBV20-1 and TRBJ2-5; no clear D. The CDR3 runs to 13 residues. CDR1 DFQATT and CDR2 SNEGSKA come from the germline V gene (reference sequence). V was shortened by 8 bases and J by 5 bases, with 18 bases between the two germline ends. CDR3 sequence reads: CSTESTERETQYF. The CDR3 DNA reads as TGCAGTACAGAGTCGACGGAGAGGGAGACCCAGTACTTC.

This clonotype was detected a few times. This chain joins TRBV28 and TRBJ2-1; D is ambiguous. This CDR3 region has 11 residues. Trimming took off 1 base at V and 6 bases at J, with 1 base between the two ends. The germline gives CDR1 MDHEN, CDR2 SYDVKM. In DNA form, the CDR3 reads TGTGCCAGCAGTTTATTCAATGAGCAGTTCTTC. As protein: CASSLFNEQFF.

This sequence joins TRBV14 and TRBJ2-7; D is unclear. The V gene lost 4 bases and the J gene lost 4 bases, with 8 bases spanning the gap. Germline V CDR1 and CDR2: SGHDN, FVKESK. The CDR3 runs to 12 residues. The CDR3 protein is CASSRRRYEQYF. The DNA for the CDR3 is TGTGCCAGCAGCCGCCGACGGTACGAGCAGTACTTC.

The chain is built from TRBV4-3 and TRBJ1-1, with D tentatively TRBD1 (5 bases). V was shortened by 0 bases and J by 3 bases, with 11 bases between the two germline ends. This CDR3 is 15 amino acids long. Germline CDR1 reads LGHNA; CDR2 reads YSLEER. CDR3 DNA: TGCGCCAGCAGCCAAGACCGGGGGGGAGACACTGAAGCTTTCTTT. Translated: CASSQDRGGDTEAFF.

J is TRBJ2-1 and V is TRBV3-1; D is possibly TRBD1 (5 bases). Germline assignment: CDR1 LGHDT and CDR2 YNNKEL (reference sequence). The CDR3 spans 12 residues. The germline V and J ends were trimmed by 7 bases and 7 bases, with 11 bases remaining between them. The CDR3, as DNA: TGTGCCAGCACCCACCAGGGAAATGAGCAGTTCTTC. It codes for CASTHQGNEQFF.

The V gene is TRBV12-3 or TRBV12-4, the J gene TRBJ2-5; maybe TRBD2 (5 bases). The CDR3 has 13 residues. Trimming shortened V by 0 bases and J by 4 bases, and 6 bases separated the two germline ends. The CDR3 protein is CASSLAGRETQYF. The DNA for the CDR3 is TGTGCCAGCAGTTTAGCAGGGAGAGAGACCCAGTACTTC.

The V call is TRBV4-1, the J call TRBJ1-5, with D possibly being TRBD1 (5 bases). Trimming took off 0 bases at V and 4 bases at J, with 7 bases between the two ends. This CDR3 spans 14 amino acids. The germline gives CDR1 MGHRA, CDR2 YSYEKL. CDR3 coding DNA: TGCGCCAGCAGCCAAGATGCAGGGAATCAGCCCCAGCATTTT. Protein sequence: CASSQDAGNQPQHF.

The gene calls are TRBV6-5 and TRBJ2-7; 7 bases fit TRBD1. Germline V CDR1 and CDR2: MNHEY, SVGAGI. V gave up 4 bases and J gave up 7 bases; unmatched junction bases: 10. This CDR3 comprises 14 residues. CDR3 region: CASSSGQAAGEQYV. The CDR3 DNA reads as TGTGCCAGCAGTTCCGGACAGGCGGCCGGGGAGCAGTACGTC.

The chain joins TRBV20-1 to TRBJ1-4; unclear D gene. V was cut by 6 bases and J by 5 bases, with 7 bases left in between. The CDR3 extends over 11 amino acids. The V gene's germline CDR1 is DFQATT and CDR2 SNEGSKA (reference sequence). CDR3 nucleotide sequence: TGCAGTGCCTCTGACAATGAAAAACTGTTTTTT. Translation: CSASDNEKLFF.

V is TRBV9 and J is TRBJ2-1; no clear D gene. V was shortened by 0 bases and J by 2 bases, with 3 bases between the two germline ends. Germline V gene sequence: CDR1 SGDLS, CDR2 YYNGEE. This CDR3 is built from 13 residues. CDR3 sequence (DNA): TGTGCCAGCAGCGTAGACCCCTACAATGAGCAGTTCTTC. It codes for CASSVDPYNEQFF.

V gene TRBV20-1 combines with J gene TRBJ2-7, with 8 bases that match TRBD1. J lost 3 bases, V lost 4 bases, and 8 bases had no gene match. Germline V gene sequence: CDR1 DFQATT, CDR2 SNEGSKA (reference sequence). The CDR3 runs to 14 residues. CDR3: CSAMDLGTGYEQYF. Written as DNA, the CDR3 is TGCAGTGCTATGGACCTCGGGACAGGCTACGAGCAGTACTTC.

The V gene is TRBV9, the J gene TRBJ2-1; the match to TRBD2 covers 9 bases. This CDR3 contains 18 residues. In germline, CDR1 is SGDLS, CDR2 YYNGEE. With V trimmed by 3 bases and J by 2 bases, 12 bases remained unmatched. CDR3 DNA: TGTGCCAGCAGCGCTACCACCGGGACTAGCCCAACCTACAATGAGCAGTTCTTC. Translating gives CASSATTGTSPTYNEQFF. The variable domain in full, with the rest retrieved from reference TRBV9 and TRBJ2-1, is DSGVTQTPKHLITATGQRVTLRCSPRSGDLSVYWYQQSLDQGLQFLIQYYNGEERAKGNILERFSAQQFPDLHSELNLSSLELGDSALYFCASSATTGTSPTYNEQFFGPGTRLTVL.

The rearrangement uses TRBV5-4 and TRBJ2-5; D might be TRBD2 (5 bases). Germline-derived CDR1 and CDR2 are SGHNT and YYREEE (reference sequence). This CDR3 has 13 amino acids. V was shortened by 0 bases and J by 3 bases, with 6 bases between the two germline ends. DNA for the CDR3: TGTGCCAGCAGCTTGGTGGAGGAAGAGACCCAGTACTTC. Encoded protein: CASSLVEEETQYF.

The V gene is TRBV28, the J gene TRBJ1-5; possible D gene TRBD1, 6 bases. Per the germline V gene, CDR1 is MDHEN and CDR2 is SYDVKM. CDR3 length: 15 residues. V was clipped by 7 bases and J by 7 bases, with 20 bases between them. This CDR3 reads CASIRDIGTGQPQHF. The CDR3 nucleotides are TGTGCCAGCATTAGGGACATAGGGACGGGGCAGCCCCAGCATTTT.

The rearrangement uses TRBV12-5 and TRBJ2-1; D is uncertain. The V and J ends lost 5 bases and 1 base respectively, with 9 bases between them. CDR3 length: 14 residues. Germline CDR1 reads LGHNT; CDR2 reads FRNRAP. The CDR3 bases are TGTGCTAGTGGTCCCCGCGCGTCCTACAATGAGCAGTTCTTC. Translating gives CASGPRASYNEQFF. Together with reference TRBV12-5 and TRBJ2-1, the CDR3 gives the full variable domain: DARVTQTPRHKVTEMGQEVTMRCQPILGHNTVFWYRQTMMQGLELLAYFRNRAPLDDSGMPKDRFSAEMPDATLATLKIQPSEPRDSAVYFCASGPRASYNEQFFGPGTRLTVL.

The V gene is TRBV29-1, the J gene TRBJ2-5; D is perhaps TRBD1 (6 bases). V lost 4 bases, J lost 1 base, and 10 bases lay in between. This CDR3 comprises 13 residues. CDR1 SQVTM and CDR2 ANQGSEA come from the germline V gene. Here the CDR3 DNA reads TGCAGCGTTGGGGGGACACCCCAAGAGACCCAGTACTTC. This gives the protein CSVGGTPQETQYF.

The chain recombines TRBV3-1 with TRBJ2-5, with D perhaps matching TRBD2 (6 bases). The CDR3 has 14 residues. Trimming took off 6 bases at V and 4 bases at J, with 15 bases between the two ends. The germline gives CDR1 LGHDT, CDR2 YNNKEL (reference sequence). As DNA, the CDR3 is TGTGCCAGCAGGGTCAGATTGGGGGGAGAGACCCAGTACTTC. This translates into CASRVRLGGETQYF.

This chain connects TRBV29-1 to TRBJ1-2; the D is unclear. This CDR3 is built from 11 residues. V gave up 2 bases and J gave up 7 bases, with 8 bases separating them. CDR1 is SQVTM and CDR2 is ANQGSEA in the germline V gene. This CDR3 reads CSVESVGGYTF. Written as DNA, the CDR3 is TGCAGCGTTGAATCCGTGGGTGGCTACACCTTC. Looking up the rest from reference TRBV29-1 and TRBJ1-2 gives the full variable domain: SAVISQKPSRDICQRGTSLTIQCQVDSQVTMMFWYRQQPGQSLTLIATANQGSEATYESGFVIDKFPISRPNLTFSTLTVSNMSPEDSSIYLCSVESVGGYTFGSGTRLTVV.

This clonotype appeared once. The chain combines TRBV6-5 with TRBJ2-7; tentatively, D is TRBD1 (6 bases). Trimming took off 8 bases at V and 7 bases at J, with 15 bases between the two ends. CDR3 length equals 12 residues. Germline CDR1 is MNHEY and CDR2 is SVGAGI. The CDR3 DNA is TGTGCCAGCCTGACACAGGGTGGGGAGCAGTACTTC. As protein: CASLTQGGEQYF.

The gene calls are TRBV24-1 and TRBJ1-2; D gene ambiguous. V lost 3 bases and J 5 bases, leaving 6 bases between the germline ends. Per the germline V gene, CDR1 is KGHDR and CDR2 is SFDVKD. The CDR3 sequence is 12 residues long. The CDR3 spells CATSDGEYGYTF. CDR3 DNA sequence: TGTGCCACCAGTGATGGAGAATATGGCTACACCTTC.

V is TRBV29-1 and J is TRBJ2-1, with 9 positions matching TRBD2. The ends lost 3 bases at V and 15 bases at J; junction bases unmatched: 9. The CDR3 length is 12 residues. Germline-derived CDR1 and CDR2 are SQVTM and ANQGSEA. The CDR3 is CSVDTAGGSTFF. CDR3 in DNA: TGCAGCGTTGATACGGCGGGGGGGTCAACGTTCTTC.

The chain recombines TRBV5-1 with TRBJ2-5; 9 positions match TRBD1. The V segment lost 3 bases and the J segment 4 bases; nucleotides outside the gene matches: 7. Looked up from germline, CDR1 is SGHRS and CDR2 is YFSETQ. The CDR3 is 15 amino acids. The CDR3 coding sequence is TGCGCCAGCAGCTCATCGGACAGGGGAGGAGAGACCCAGTACTTC. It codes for CASSSSDRGGETQYF.

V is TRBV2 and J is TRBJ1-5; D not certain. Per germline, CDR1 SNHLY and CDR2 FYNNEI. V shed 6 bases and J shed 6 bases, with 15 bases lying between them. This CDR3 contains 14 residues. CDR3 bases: TGTGCCAGCAGAGCGGGCCTCGAGGGTCAGCCCCAGCATTTT. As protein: CASRAGLEGQPQHF.

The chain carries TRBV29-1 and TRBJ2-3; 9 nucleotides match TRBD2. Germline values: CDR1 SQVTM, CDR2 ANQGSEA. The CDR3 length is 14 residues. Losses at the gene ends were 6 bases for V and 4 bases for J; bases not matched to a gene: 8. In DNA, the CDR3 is TGCAGCGTGTCGTTCGAGCGGGAGGCAGATACGCAGTATTTT. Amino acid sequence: CSVSFEREADTQYF.